This T cell receptor beta chain was documented in a study of T cells in tuberculosis. The overall study: In South Africa, adults with active tuberculosis were compared with IGRA-negative and latently infected IGRA-positive adolescents. Overall study findings and caveats: Active tuberculosis alpha repertoires lay closer to GMM-specific TCRs than controls'. Classification accuracy was about 90% (AUROC roughly 0.88) with the GMM-specific repertoire.

The V and J ends lost 5 bases and 3 bases respectively, with 23 bases between them. The length of the CDR3 is 17 residues. The germline CDR1 and CDR2 sequences are SGHVS and FQNEAQ. Notes on this clone: What it recognizes is unknown.

Using immunoSEQ multiplex PCR, the repertoire was profiled, and TCRdb retains in-frame clones only, with some absent. The data show under 50,000 clones, 95% seen once. Sequences were obtained from PBMCs. This clonotype was sampled from a donor aged 10-29 years with latent tuberculosis or without tuberculosis infection. This rearrangement joins TRBV7-8 to TRBJ2-7; tentative D call: TRBD2 (6 bases). The CDR3 coding sequence is TGTGCCAGCAGCCTCCTTGCGGGGCGGGCAGATAGCTACGAGCAGTACTTC. The encoded protein is CASSLLAGRADSYEQYF.